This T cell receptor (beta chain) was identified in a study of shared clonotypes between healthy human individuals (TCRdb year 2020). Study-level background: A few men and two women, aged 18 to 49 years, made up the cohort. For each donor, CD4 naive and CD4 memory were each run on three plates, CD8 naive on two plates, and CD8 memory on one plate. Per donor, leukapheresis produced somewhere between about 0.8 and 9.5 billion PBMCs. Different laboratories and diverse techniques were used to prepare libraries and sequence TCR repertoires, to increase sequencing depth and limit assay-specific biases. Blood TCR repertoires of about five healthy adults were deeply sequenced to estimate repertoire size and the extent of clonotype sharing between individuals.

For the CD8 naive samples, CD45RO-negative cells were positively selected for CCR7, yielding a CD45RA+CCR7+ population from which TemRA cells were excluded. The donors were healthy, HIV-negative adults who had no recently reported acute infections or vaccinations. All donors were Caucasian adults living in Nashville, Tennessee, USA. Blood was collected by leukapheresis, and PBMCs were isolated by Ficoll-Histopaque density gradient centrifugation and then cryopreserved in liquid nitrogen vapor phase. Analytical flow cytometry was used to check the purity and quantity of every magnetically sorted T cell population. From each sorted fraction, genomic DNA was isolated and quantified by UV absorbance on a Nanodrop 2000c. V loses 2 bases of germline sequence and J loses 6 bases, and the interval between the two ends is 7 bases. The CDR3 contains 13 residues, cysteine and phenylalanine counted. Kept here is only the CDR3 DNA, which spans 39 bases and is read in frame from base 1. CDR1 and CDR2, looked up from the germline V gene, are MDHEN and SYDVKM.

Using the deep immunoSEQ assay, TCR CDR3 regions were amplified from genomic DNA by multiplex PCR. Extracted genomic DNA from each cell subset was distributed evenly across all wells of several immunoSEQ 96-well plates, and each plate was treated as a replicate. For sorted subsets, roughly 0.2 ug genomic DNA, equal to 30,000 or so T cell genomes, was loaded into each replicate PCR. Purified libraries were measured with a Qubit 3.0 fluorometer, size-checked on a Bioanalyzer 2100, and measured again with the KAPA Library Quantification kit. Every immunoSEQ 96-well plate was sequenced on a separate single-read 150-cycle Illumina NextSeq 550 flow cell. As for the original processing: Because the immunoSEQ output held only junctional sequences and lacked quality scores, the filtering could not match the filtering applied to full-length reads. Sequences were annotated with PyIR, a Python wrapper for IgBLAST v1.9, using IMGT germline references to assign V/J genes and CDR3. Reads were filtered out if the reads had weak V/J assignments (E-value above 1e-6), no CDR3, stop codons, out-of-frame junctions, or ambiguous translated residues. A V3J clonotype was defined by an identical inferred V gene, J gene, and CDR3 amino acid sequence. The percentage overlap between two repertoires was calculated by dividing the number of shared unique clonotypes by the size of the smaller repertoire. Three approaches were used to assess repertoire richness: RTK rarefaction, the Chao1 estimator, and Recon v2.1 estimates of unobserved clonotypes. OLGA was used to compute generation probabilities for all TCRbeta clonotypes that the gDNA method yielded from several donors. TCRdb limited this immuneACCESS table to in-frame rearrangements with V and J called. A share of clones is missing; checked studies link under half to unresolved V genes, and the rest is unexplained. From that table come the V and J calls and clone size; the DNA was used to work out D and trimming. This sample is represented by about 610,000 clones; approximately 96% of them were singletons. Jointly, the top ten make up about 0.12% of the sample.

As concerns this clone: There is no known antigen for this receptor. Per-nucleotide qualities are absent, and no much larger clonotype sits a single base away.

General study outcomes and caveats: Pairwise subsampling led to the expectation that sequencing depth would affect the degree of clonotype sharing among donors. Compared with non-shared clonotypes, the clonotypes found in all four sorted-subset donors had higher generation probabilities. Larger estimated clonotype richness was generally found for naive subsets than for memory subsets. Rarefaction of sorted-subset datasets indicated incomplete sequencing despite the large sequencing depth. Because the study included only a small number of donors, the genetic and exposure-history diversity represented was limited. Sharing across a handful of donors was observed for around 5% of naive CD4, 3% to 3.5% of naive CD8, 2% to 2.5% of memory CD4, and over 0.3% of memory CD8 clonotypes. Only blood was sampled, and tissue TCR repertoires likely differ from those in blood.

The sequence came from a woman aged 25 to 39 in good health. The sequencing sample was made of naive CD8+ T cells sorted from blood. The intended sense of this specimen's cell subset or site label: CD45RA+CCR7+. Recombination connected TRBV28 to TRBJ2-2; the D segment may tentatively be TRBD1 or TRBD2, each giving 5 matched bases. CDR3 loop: CASSLRGPGELFF. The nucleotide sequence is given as TGTGCCAGCAGTTTACGGGGCCCCGGGGAGCTGTTTTTT.